Following are 11 T cell receptor beta chains from one sample sequenced in a study of Ad26.COV2.S vaccination and SARS-CoV-2 variants. Profiling relied on immunoSEQ multiplex PCR, and the TCRdb table lists in-frame clones only, not all of them. The sample records about 410,000 clones, about 92% being singletons. Treatment indicated: about 20 received Ad26.COV2.S at low or high dose, single or two shots; about 5 received placebo; per-sample allocation not given. At day 63 after the first vaccine or placebo injection, samples were drawn. The source was peripheral blood, collected in a trial of Ad26.COV2.S vaccine versus placebo. These receptors all stem from a person aged 18-60 years who received the Ad26.COV2.S COVID-19 vaccine or a placebo.

The chain carries TRBV11-2 and TRBJ1-2; D not certain. V was shortened by 1 base and J by 8 bases, with 5 bases between the two germline ends. The V gene's germline CDR1 is SGHAT and CDR2 FQNNGV. The CDR3 runs 11 residues. The chain's CDR3 is CASSLGGGYTF. CDR3 DNA sequence: TGTGCCAGCAGCTTAGGTGGGGGCTACACCTTC.

Remarks on this clone: The junction departs from the called germline gene at one end, perhaps through a read error. The chain employs TRBV5-5 and TRBJ2-2; TRBD1 matches 8 bases. The CDR3 totals 17 residues. Per germline, CDR1 SGHKS and CDR2 YYEKEE (reference sequence). The CDR3 DNA is TGTGCCAGCAGCCTAACGAGCCGGACAGGGAACCCCGGGGAGCTGTTTTTT. Residues: CASSLTSRTGNPGELFF.

The chain recombines TRBV29-1 with TRBJ1-1; D might be TRBD1 (5 bases). This CDR3 has 12 residues. Trimming removed 6 bases from V and 5 bases from J, with 13 bases in between. In germline, CDR1 is SQVTM, CDR2 ANQGSEA. Here the CDR3 reads CSVAGGETEAFF. Written as DNA, the CDR3 is TGCAGCGTCGCCGGGGGGGAAACTGAAGCTTTCTTT.

The chain is built from TRBV28 and TRBJ1-2; 8 bases align to TRBD1. J lost 2 bases, V lost 10 bases, and 9 bases had no gene match. Germline-derived CDR1 and CDR2 are MDHEN and SYDVKM. This CDR3 comprises 14 residues. CDR3 in DNA: TGTGCCACTACGGAGGCAGGGGGCAACTATGGCTACACCTTC. This encodes CATTEAGGNYGYTF.

The chain has TRBV28 and TRBJ1-1, with D unclear. With 8 bases removed from V and 1 base from J, the gap between germline ends came to 14 bases. The CDR3 runs 14 residues. The germline gives CDR1 MDHEN, CDR2 SYDVKM. The CDR3 protein is CASHLDGRNTEAFF. CDR3 nucleotides: TGTGCCAGCCACTTAGACGGGAGGAACACTGAAGCTTTCTTT. Full variable domain (outside the CDR3, taken from reference TRBV28 and TRBJ1-1): DVKVTQSSRYLVKRTGEKVFLECVQDMDHENMFWYRQDPGLGLRLIYFSYDVKMKEKGDIPEGYSVSREKKERFSLILESASTNQTSMYLCASHLDGRNTEAFFGQGTRLTVV.

The chain combines TRBV12-3 or TRBV12-4 with TRBJ1-4; unclear D gene. The CDR3 totals 13 residues. V was cut by 1 base and J by 4 bases, with 4 bases left in between. CDR3 nucleotide sequence: TGTGCCAGCAGTTTAGTGATTAATGAAAAACTGTTTTTT. Residues: CASSLVINEKLFF.

This clone has a single count. CDR3 region: CASSQDLGGIYNEQFF. As DNA, the CDR3 is TGCGCCAGCAGCCAAGATCTCGGGGGGATCTACAATGAGCAGTTCTTC. The genes are TRBV4-3 and TRBJ2-1; TRBD2 agrees at 7 bases. The CDR3 runs to 16 residues. V dropped 0 bases and J dropped 3; count of bases not matched to a gene: 5. In germline, CDR1 is LGHNA, CDR2 YSLEER.

Comments on this clone: Other DNA sequences in this sample translate to the same CDR3. V is TRBV27 and J is TRBJ2-1; D is ambiguous. The CDR3 consists of 14 residues. Germline CDR1 and CDR2: MNHEY and SMNVEV (reference sequence). V was pared by 2 bases and J by 0 bases, with 5 bases between. In DNA, the CDR3 is TGTGCCAGCAGTTTAAGGAGCTCCTACAATGAGCAGTTCTTC. This sequence encodes CASSLRSSYNEQFF.

For this clone: The sample contains more than one DNA sequence encoding this CDR3. This chain links TRBV27 with TRBJ2-7; possibly TRBD1 or TRBD2 for D (6 bases each). The V gene's germline CDR1 is MNHEY and CDR2 SMNVEV (reference sequence). CDR3 length: 12 residues. V lost 3 bases to trimming and J lost 6 bases, with 9 bases between them. The CDR3 here is CASSFPGAEQYF. The CDR3 region has the DNA TGTGCCAGCAGTTTTCCGGGGGCCGAGCAGTACTTC.

The chain recombines TRBV4-3 with TRBJ2-7; perhaps TRBD2 as D (5 bases). Per the germline V gene, CDR1 is LGHNA and CDR2 is YSLEER. Trimming left V 0 bases short and J 5 bases short, with 14 bases between. This CDR3 contains 15 residues. CDR3 amino acids: CASSQDMVRGNEQYF. The CDR3 DNA is TGCGCCAGCAGCCAAGATATGGTTCGGGGAAACGAGCAGTACTTC.

The V gene is TRBV6-5, the J gene TRBJ2-1; possibly TRBD1 for D (8 bases). Per the germline V gene, CDR1 is MNHEY and CDR2 is SVGAGI. Trimming took off 6 bases at V and 6 bases at J, with 18 bases between the two ends. CDR3 length equals 15 residues. The CDR3 here is CASREYRGGFNEQFF. CDR3 coding DNA: TGTGCCAGCAGGGAGTACAGGGGGGGGTTCAATGAGCAGTTCTTC.